This T cell receptor beta chain emerged from a study of blood T cell repertoires in COVID-19. Repertoires were generated with immunoSEQ multiplex PCR, while TCRdb's copy carries only in-frame clones and drops some. The sample holds 200,000 to 250,000 clones, 88% seen once. The germline V gene has CDR1 MRHNA and CDR2 SNTAGT. V shed 2 bases and J 3 bases; nucleotides not matched to a gene: 4. This CDR3 has 15 residues. The specimen was peripheral blood. The chain recombines TRBV6-4 with TRBJ2-7; 10 bases are a match to TRBD1. This receptor was taken from a man aged 18-30 years with active or convalescent COVID-19. The CDR3: CASSDARDRGYEQYF. Written as DNA, the CDR3 is TGTGCCAGCAGTGACGCCCGGGACAGGGGCTACGAGCAGTACTTC.